The 9 T cell receptor beta chains reported below all come from one sample, sequenced in a study of blood T cell repertoires in COVID-19. Measured with immunoSEQ multiplex PCR; TCRdb has only the in-frame clones, and not every one. Among around 110,000 clones listed, approximately 88% were seen once. Sequenced input: peripheral blood. These receptors came from a man aged 50 to 59 with active or convalescent COVID-19.

V and J are TRBV7-6 and TRBJ1-4; D possibly corresponds to TRBD1 (6 bases). The CDR3 has 16 residues. Trimming stripped 5 bases from V and 4 bases from J, with 17 bases between. Germline CDR1 SGHVS, CDR2 FNYEAQ. The CDR3 reads CASSLLGTLSNEKLFF. The DNA for the CDR3 is TGTGCCAGCAGCCTCCTAGGGACACTGAGTAATGAAAAACTGTTTTTT.

The chain recombines TRBV6-5 with TRBJ2-3, with 9 bases matching TRBD2. The V gene end was trimmed by 6 bases and the J gene end by 6 bases; junction bases not matched to a gene: 10. This CDR3 region has 15 residues. CDR1 and CDR2 (germline): MNHEY, SVGAGI. The CDR3 protein is CASSLLAGQQDTQYF. In DNA, the CDR3 is TGTGCCAGCAGCCTACTAGCGGGTCAACAGGATACGCAGTATTTT.

The chain couples TRBV25-1 to TRBJ1-1, with D possibly being TRBD1 (6 bases). Germline V gene sequence: CDR1 MGHDK, CDR2 SYGVNS. This CDR3 contains 15 residues. Trimming removed 4 bases from V and 1 base from J, with 13 bases in between. The CDR3 is CASSGRRGANTEAFF. CDR3 coding DNA: TGTGCCAGCAGTGGGAGGCGGGGGGCGAACACTGAAGCTTTCTTT.

The CDR3 loop is CASSLLGSGEETQYF. The CDR3, as DNA: TGTGCCAGCAGCTTACTCGGAAGCGGCGAAGAGACCCAGTACTTC. The genes are TRBV7-2 and TRBJ2-5, with D possibly matching TRBD2 (5 bases). The CDR3 consists of 15 residues. The V and J ends lost 2 bases and 3 bases respectively, with 13 bases between them. CDR1 and CDR2 (germline): SGHTA, FQGNSA.

The chain uses TRBV6-1 and TRBJ1-1, with D unresolved. Deletions cut 2 bases from V and 0 bases from J, with 7 bases between. This CDR3 is built from 14 residues. CDR1 and CDR2 (germline): MNHNS, SASEGT. DNA of the CDR3: TGTGCCAGCAGTGAAAATTATATGAACACTGAAGCTTTCTTT. This encodes CASSENYMNTEAFF.

The chain uses TRBV7-9 and TRBJ2-1; TRBD2 might be the D (6 bases). From germline, CDR1 is SEHNR and CDR2 FQNEAQ (reference sequence). Trimming stripped 3 bases from V and 8 bases from J, with 14 bases between. CDR3 length equals 14 residues. The CDR3 loop is CASSFSSSEDEQFF. The CDR3 DNA sequence: TGTGCCAGCAGCTTTTCTTCTAGCGAAGATGAGCAGTTCTTC.

This chain uses TRBV6-1 with TRBJ1-2, with 7 bases lining up with TRBD1. This CDR3 comprises 16 residues. V lost 1 base and J lost 6; bases outside the gene matches: 11. Germline V CDR1 and CDR2: MNHNS, SASEGT. This CDR3 reads CASSEDRTGHGDGYTF. In DNA, the CDR3 is TGTGCCAGCAGTGAAGACAGGACAGGCCATGGTGATGGCTACACCTTC.

This chain uses TRBV6-5 with TRBJ2-7; 12 bases match TRBD2. In germline, CDR1 is MNHEY, CDR2 SVGAGI. The CDR3 consists of 15 residues. The V gene end was trimmed by 2 bases and the J gene end by 5 bases; junction bases not matched to a gene: 4. The CDR3 reads CASSYTLAGGNEQYF. CDR3 coding DNA: TGTGCCAGCAGTTACACACTAGCGGGAGGAAACGAGCAGTACTTC.

The chain employs TRBV5-6 and TRBJ2-1; TRBD2 is a possible D gene (6 bases). The V gene lost 0 bases and the J gene lost 7 bases, with 11 bases spanning the gap. Germline V gene data show CDR1 as SGHDT and CDR2 as YYEEEE. This CDR3 spans 14 amino acids. The CDR3 nucleotides read TGTGCCAGCAGCTTGGTTCAGGAGGGGAATGAGCAGTTCTTC. Residues: CASSLVQEGNEQFF.